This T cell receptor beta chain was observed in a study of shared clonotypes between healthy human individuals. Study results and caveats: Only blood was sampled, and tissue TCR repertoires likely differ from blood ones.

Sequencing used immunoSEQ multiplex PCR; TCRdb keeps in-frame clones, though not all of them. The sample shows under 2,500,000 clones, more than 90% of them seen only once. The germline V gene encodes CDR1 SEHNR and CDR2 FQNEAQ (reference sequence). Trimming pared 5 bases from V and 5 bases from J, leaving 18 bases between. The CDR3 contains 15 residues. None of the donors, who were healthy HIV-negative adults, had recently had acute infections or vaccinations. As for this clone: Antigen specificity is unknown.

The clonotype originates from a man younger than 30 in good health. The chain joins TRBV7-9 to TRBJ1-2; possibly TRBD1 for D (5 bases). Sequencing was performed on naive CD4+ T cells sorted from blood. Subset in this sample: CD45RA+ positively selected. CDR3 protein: CASSHEGPISYGYTF. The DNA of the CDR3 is TGTGCCAGCAGCCATGAGGGGCCCATTTCATATGGCTACACCTTC. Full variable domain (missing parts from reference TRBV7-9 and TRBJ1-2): DTGVSQNPRHKITKRGQNVTFRCDPISEHNRLYWYRQTLGQGPEFLTYFQNEAQLEKSRLLSDRFSAERPKGSFSTLEIQRTEQGDSAMYLCASSHEGPISYGYTFGSGTRLTVV.